Sequencing of this T cell receptor (beta chain) was carried out in a study of regulatory T cells in long-lasting Graves disease. General study points: There was favoring of TRBV28, TRBJ1-2 and TRBJ2-5 in persistent disease.

Specified time point: persistent/refractory GD, antithyroid drugs over 5 years with positive TRAb. Extracted RNA from PBMCs served as the source of the TCR library. The count of this clonotype is one. Its cognate antigen is unknown. Germline assignment: CDR1 DFQATT and CDR2 SNEGSKA (reference sequence). Deletions cut 2 bases from V and 6 bases from J, with 14 bases between. The CDR3 consists of 14 residues. For TCR beta, libraries came from iRepertoire HTBI primers and Arm-PCR of CDR3 regions. TCRdb re-called the multiplex PCR reads through MiXCR, storing one row per CDR3 protein. The sample lists about 660,000 distinct CDR3 sequences; 30% were seen once.

The sample was peripheral blood mononuclear cells (PBMCs), taken when the disease was refractory, from a patient treated with antithyroid drugs. The TCR comes from a female donor with Graves disease. The chain joins TRBV20-1 to TRBJ1-5; D possibly corresponds to TRBD1 (6 bases). The CDR3 region is CSARRGQGSQPQHF. CDR3 DNA sequence: TGCAGTGCTAGACGAGGCCAGGGGAGTCAGCCCCAGCATTTT.